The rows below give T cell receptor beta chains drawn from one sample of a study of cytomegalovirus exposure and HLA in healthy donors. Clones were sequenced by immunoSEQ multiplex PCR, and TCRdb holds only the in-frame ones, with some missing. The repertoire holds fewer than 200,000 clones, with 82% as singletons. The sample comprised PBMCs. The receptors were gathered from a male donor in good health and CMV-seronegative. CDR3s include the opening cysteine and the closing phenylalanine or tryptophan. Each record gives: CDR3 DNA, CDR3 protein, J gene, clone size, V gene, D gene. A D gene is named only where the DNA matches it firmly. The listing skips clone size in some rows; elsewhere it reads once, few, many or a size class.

TGTGCCAGCAGCTCTGCGGGGGGGGCCGGGGAGCTGTTTTTT,CASSSAGGAGELFF,TRBJ2-2,-,TRBV7-2,TRBD2
TGTGCCACCAGCTTCCGGGTGGGGGCCTCGACTAGCGGGTCGAACACCGGGGAGCTGTTTTTT,CATSFRVGASTSGSNTGELFF,TRBJ2-2,-,TRBV15,TRBD2
TGTGCCAGCAGCTTAGTGGGCGGGAGCGTGACAGATACGCAGTATTTT,CASSLVGGSVTDTQYF,TRBJ2-3,-,TRBV11-2,TRBD2
TGTGCCAGCAGCCAACAGGGGGCGAGGGAGCAGTACTTC,CASSQQGAREQYF,TRBJ2-7,-,TRBV14,TRBD1
TGTGCCAGTAGTATGCCCATGGGACAGGGTCGTCGCTACACCTTC,CASSMPMGQGRRYTF,TRBJ1-2,-,TRBV19,TRBD1
TGTGCCAGCAGCTTAGGGTCTAGCGCATACAATGAGCAGTTCTTC,CASSLGSSAYNEQFF,TRBJ2-1,-,TRBV11-3,-
TGTGCCAGCAGCCAAGGTTTCGAGGGTTCTGGGGCCAACGTCCTGACTTTC,CASSQGFEGSGANVLTF,TRBJ2-6,few,TRBV4-2,-
TGTTCCAGCAGCTCTAGACAGCTCAACGAGCAGTACTTC,CSSSSRQLNEQYF,TRBJ2-7,-,TRBV7-9,-
TGTGCCAGCGGGCCTAGCTACGGATGGGAGCAGTACTTC,CASGPSYGWEQYF,TRBJ2-7,once,TRBV13,-
TGTGCCAGTAGTATTAGGGGGACTAGCGGGATTCCCCACGGGAATGAGCAGTTCTTC,CASSIRGTSGIPHGNEQFF,TRBJ2-1,-,TRBV19,TRBD2
TGTGCCAGCAGCTTAGGCCAGGGGATACGCACAGATACGCAGTATTTT,CASSLGQGIRTDTQYF,TRBJ2-3,-,TRBV7-7,-
TGTGCCAGCAGACCCGGGGGGAGCGGGGGAACAGATACGCAGTATTTT,CASRPGGSGGTDTQYF,TRBJ2-3,-,TRBV5-4,TRBD2
TGTGCCAGCAGTACAGGGGTCAATCAGCCCCAGCATTTT,CASSTGVNQPQHF,TRBJ1-5,-,TRBV6-5,TRBD1
TGTGCCAGTAGTATTGATGGGACAGCGAATCAGCCCCAGCATTTT,CASSIDGTANQPQHF,TRBJ1-5,-,TRBV19,TRBD1
TGTGCCAGCAGCTTAGTTTCTCGGGACAACCTTGAAAAACTGTTTTTT,CASSLVSRDNLEKLFF,TRBJ1-4,-,TRBV7-6,-
TGTGCCAGCAGCCCCCCGAGCACAGATACGCAGTATTTT,CASSPPSTDTQYF,TRBJ2-3,once,TRBV7-9,-
TGCGCCAGCAGCTCCTATAGGGACAGCAAATACCCTAATCAGCCCCAGCATTTT,CASSSYRDSKYPNQPQHF,TRBJ1-5,-,TRBV5-1,TRBD1
TGTGCCAGCAGCCGCCAACTAGCGGGGGACTGGGATGAGCAGTTCTTC,CASSRQLAGDWDEQFF,TRBJ2-1,-,TRBV4-2,TRBD2
TGTGCCAGCAGTACTAGCGGGGGGGGTGCCGGGGAGCTGTTTTTT,CASSTSGGGAGELFF,TRBJ2-2,-,TRBV6-5,TRBD2
TGTGCCAGCAGTCCTCCCACCGCGCGGGATGAGCAGTTCTTC,CASSPPTARDEQFF,TRBJ2-1,-,TRBV5-6,-
TGCAGCAGTTGGCAGGGAGGAGAGACCCAGTACTTC,CSSWQGGETQYF,TRBJ2-5,-,TRBV29-1,-
TGTGCCAGCAGCCAGACATTATACTATGGCTACACCTTC,CASSQTLYYGYTF,TRBJ1-2,-,TRBV5-4,-
TGCGCCAGCAGCCAGTACAGGGACCGCGGCGGGGAGCTGTTTTTT,CASSQYRDRGGELFF,TRBJ2-2,-,TRBV4-3,-
TGCGCCAGCAGCTTGGTCGCGGGAGGGCCAACAGATACGCAGTATTTT,CASSLVAGGPTDTQYF,TRBJ2-3,few,TRBV5-1,TRBD2
TGTGCCAGCAGTTACGATACGGAGCGGCATTTT,CASSYDTERHF,TRBJ1-5,-,TRBV6-6,-
TGTGCCAGCACGCTGGGGGGGAGTAGTACAGATACGCAGTATTTT,CASTLGGSSTDTQYF,TRBJ2-3,-,TRBV4-2,TRBD2